This TCR beta chain was identified during a study of blood T cell repertoires in COVID-19. Data came from immunoSEQ multiplex PCR; TCRdb stores just in-frame clones and leaves some out. The data hold 390,000 or so clones, with 90% observed a single time. After removal of 3 bases from V and 0 bases from J, the junction contained 4 bases not matched to a gene. The germline gives CDR1 LNHDA, CDR2 SQIVND (reference sequence). The CDR3 spans 15 residues. This chain joins TRBV19 and TRBJ2-5, with TRBD2 matching over 7 bases. The sample taken for sequencing was peripheral blood. The receptor was derived from a young man with active or convalescent COVID-19. CDR3 bases: TGTGCCAGTAGTATTAATAGCGGGTACCAAGAGACCCAGTACTTC. As protein: CASSINSGYQETQYF.